Detailed here is one T cell receptor (beta chain). V shed 2 bases, J shed 5 bases, and the junction held 5 bases outside the gene matches. CDR3 length equals 13 residues. Germline CDR1 reads GTSNPN; CDR2 reads SVGIG (reference sequence). The data were taken from a study of blood T cell dynamics during melanoma immunotherapy. The method was immunoSEQ multiplex PCR; TCRdb's version includes in-frame clones alone and lacks a portion of them. The sample has around 13,000 clones, under 90% seen once. Noted time point: pre-treatment baseline. The material was blood, obtained from a patient treated with checkpoint blockade. The chain joins TRBV30 to TRBJ2-7, with 8 positions matching TRBD1. This TCR was sampled from a human donor with melanoma. CDR3 amino acids: CAWSLTGAHEQYF. CDR3 sequence (DNA): TGTGCCTGGAGTTTGACAGGGGCCCACGAGCAGTACTTC.